One T cell receptor beta chain is described in this entry. Covering alpha and beta chains, TRAV- and TRBV-specific primers were used for the first-strand cDNA. TCR amplification used roughly 21 PCR cycles, a constant-region primer and a V-primer adapter. TCRdb re-analysed the reads in MiXCR, keeping a single row per CDR3 protein. The data hold thousands of distinct CDR3 sequences, with roughly 58% observed a single time. The data derive from a study of low-dose radiotherapy and immunotherapy resistance in tumors. Study summary: Ipilimumab 1 mg/kg every six weeks, together with nivolumab 240 mg every two weeks, was given intravenously to patients. Oral aspirin at 300 mg was taken daily by patients for four cycles, beginning on cycle 1 day 1.

The CDR3 runs to 16 residues. V lost 5 bases and J lost 1; bases outside the gene matches: 5. Germline V gene data show CDR1 as LGHNA and CDR2 as YSLEER. Donors received nivolumab, ipilimumab, aspirin, low-dose cyclophosphamide and low-dose radiotherapy. This chain connects TRBV4-3 to TRBJ2-2; 9 nucleotides agree with TRBD1. This TCR came from a human donor with advanced metastatic prostate, ovarian, gallbladder or colorectal cancer (not recorded which). This table probably holds off-target reads from a library built for another chain. CDR3 sequence: CASSKPGQGNTGELFF. CDR3 sequence (DNA): TGCGCCAGCAGCAAACCGGGACAGGGGAACACCGGGGAGCTGTTTTTT.